One and the same sample provided the 5 T cell receptor beta chains below, sequenced in a study of cytomegalovirus exposure and HLA in healthy donors. The PCR made use of 60 Vbeta and 13 Jbeta primers. Sequencing used immunoSEQ multiplex PCR; TCRdb keeps in-frame clones, though not all of them. The sample consists of 100,000 to 150,000 clones, around 81% of them appearing once. The sample was PBMCs. The receptor source for this set is a man aged 18 to 29 in good health and CMV-seronegative.

V is TRBV6-5 and J is TRBJ2-2, with 7 bases fitting TRBD2. Germline V CDR1 and CDR2: MNHEY, SVGAGI. The CDR3 sequence is 14 residues long. V lost 4 bases to trimming and J lost 6 bases; unmatched junction nucleotides: 5. CDR3 amino acids: CASSFRTRPGELFF. CDR3 bases: TGTGCCAGCAGTTTTCGGACTAGGCCCGGGGAGCTGTTTTTT.

CDR3 coding DNA: TGTGCCAGCAGCCCCCAGGGCAGGACAGGGAGGGAGGAAAAACTGTTTTTT. It encodes CASSPQGRTGREEKLFF. The rearrangement uses TRBV7-6 and TRBJ1-4, with 8 bases aligning to TRBD1. Trimming cost V 5 bases and J 8 bases; bases outside gene matches: 16. Germline V gene lookup returns CDR1 SGHVS and CDR2 FNYEAQ. This CDR3 has 17 residues. Based on the CDR3 plus reference TRBV7-6 and TRBJ1-4, the full variable domain is GAGVSQSPRYKVTKRGQDVALRCDPISGHVSLYWYRQALGQGPEFLTYFNYEAQQDKSGLPNDRFSAERPEGSISTLTIQRTEQRDSAMYRCASSPQGRTGREEKLFFGSGTQLSVL.

The rearrangement uses TRBV29-1 and TRBJ2-3, with TRBD1 as a possible D gene (6 bases). The germline gives CDR1 SQVTM, CDR2 ANQGSEA. Trimming stripped 7 bases from V and 1 base from J, with 21 bases between. This CDR3 is 16 amino acids long. The CDR3 nucleotides read TGCAGCGACCCTGAACAGGGCCCCCCACGCACAGATACGCAGTATTTT. Translation gives CSDPEQGPPRTDTQYF.

The V call is TRBV7-3, the J call TRBJ2-7, with TRBD2 matching over 8 bases. Trimming took 5 bases from V and 5 from J; bases not matched to a gene: 14. This CDR3 is built from 16 residues. The V gene's germline CDR1 is SGHTA and CDR2 FQGTGA. This chain's CDR3 is CASSQSHSGAGDEQYF. The DNA for the CDR3 is TGTGCCAGCAGCCAATCCCATAGCGGGGCAGGCGACGAGCAGTACTTC.

The V gene is TRBV30, the J gene TRBJ1-6, with D maybe TRBD1 (6 bases). Trimming cost V 0 bases and J 1 base, with 10 bases left between them. The germline V gene has CDR1 GTSNPN and CDR2 SVGIG (reference sequence). The CDR3 contains 16 residues. CDR3 nucleotides: TGTGCCTGGAGTGTTGGGGGGGCATCCTATAATTCACCCCTCCACTTT. The encoded protein is CAWSVGGASYNSPLHF.